Below are 30 T cell receptor beta chains sequenced from a single sample in a study of blood T cells in healthy people across ages. A J-beta primer mix and a sample-barcoded 5' primer were used in a second PCR of roughly 6 to 12 cycles. TCRdb re-called the 5' RACE reads through MiXCR, storing one row per CDR3 protein. Among roughly 1,700,000 distinct CDR3 sequences listed, roughly 27% were seen once. Sequencing was carried out using blood. These receptors came from a woman aged 25-40 years in good health.

V and J are TRBV18 and TRBJ1-2, with 7 nucleotides matching TRBD1. Trimming cost V 3 bases and J 3 bases; bases outside gene matches: 4. From germline, CDR1 is KGHSH and CDR2 LQKENI. This CDR3 has 14 amino acids. The CDR3 sequence: CASSPDRSHYGYTF. The CDR3 DNA sequence: TGTGCCAGCTCACCGGACAGGTCCCACTATGGCTACACCTTC.

This clonotype was recorded at least ten times. The chain couples TRBV11-2 to TRBJ2-7; 7 nucleotides align to TRBD1. With 4 bases clipped from V and 4 bases from J, the junction kept 7 bases outside the gene matches. Germline assignment: CDR1 SGHAT and CDR2 FQNNGV. The CDR3 is 14 residues long. The DNA for the CDR3 is TGTGCCAGCAGCTCCGGACAGGTCCGTTACGAGCAGTACTTC. It codes for CASSSGQVRYEQYF.

The chain is built from TRBV7-8 and TRBJ2-3; TRBD2 matches 10 bases. J was trimmed by 0 bases and V by 8 bases; bases with no gene match: 5. The CDR3 runs 15 residues. Germline V lookup: CDR1 SGHVS, CDR2 FQNEAQ. CDR3 sequence (DNA): TGTGCCAGCGGAACTAGCGGGGCTAGCACAGATACGCAGTATTTT. It is translated as CASGTSGASTDTQYF.

This clonotype appeared many times. J is TRBJ1-1 and V is TRBV12-3 or TRBV12-4; the D is unclear. The CDR3 is 12 residues long. With 3 bases removed from V and 3 bases from J, the gap between germline ends came to 5 bases. CDR3 in amino acids: CASSFIYTEAFF. The CDR3 DNA is TGTGCCAGCAGTTTTATATACACTGAAGCTTTCTTT.

The genes are TRBV11-2 and TRBJ2-3; tentative D call: TRBD2 (6 bases). Trimming cost V 2 bases and J 6 bases, with 21 bases left between them. The CDR3 totals 17 residues. Germline V gene sequence: CDR1 SGHAT, CDR2 FQNNGV. The CDR3, as DNA: TGTGCCAGCAGCTTATGGCGGAGGGGCCGAGGGACCGATACGCAGTATTTT. Translating it yields CASSLWRRGRGTDTQYF.

The V gene is TRBV12-3 or TRBV12-4, the J gene TRBJ2-2; 14 bases fit TRBD2. V shed 0 bases, J shed 0 bases, and the junction held 18 bases outside the gene matches. The CDR3 length is 24 residues. CDR3 DNA sequence: TGTGCCAGCAGTTTAGCGACTGGGACTAGCGGGGGCTCCTTAACGCTCGCGAACACCGGGGAGCTGTTTTTT. Protein: CASSLATGTSGGSLTLANTGELFF.

V usage is TRBV14 and J usage is TRBJ1-1; D unresolved. From germline, CDR1 is SGHDN and CDR2 FVKESK. Trimming shortened V by 0 bases and J by 1 base, and 6 bases separated the two germline ends. This CDR3 is 14 amino acids long. The CDR3 bases are TGTGCCAGCAGCCAAGATATGTGGAACACTGAAGCTTTCTTT. Its translation: CASSQDMWNTEAFF. Full variable domain (remainder filled in from reference TRBV14 and TRBJ1-1): EAGVTQFPSHSVIEKGQTVTLRCDPISGHDNLYWYRRVMGKEIKFLLHFVKESKQDESGMPNNRFLAERTGGTYSTLKVQPAELEDSGVYFCASSQDMWNTEAFFGQGTRLTVV.

This clonotype was seen at least ten times. This sequence joins TRBV29-1 and TRBJ2-5; a possible D gene is TRBD2 (5 bases). Trimming removed 3 bases from V and 5 bases from J, with 10 bases in between. Germline CDR1 is SQVTM and CDR2 is ANQGSEA. The CDR3 consists of 12 residues. CDR3 loop: CSVEGAEETQYF. In nucleotides, the CDR3 is TGCAGCGTTGAGGGAGCCGAGGAGACCCAGTACTTC.

This clonotype was counted a few times. The chain is built from TRBV7-2 and TRBJ1-6; D gene ambiguous. The germline V gene encodes CDR1 SGHTA and CDR2 FQGNSA. The V and J ends lost 7 bases and 2 bases respectively, with 12 bases between them. This CDR3 comprises 15 residues. The chain's CDR3 is CASTKGGTYNSPLHF. DNA of the CDR3: TGTGCCAGCACCAAGGGAGGGACCTATAATTCACCCCTCCACTTT.

This clonotype was seen ten or more times. The chain employs TRBV7-9 and TRBJ2-1; D is possibly TRBD2 (6 bases). Germline loops: CDR1 SEHNR, CDR2 FQNEAQ (reference sequence). V lost 6 bases and J 8 bases, leaving 20 bases between the germline ends. This CDR3 region has 15 residues. This chain's CDR3 is CASSSEASRDYEQFF. In DNA, the CDR3 is TGTGCCAGCAGTTCCGAGGCTAGCAGGGACTATGAGCAGTTCTTC.

This clonotype was detected a few times. The rearrangement links TRBV20-1 to TRBJ2-5, with 12 nucleotides matching TRBD1. Unmatched junction bases numbered 10, after V lost 3 bases and J lost 5 bases. CDR3 length equals 16 residues. Germline CDR1 and CDR2: DFQATT and SNEGSKA (reference sequence). The CDR3 DNA reads TGCAGTGCTAGGGAACCGGGACAGGGGGCATGGGAGACCCAGTACTTC. It yields the protein CSAREPGQGAWETQYF.

This chain uses TRBV20-1 with TRBJ1-2; D is unclear. Germline-derived CDR1 and CDR2 are DFQATT and SNEGSKA (reference sequence). V shed 6 bases and J shed 6 bases, with 17 bases lying between them. The CDR3 sequence is 13 residues long. The CDR3 coding sequence is TGCAGTGCCTATCCGAGGCAGACCAATGGCTACACCTTC. As protein: CSAYPRQTNGYTF.

This chain uses TRBV5-1 with TRBJ2-5; 9 nucleotides align to TRBD2. The V segment lost 4 bases and the J segment 7 bases; nucleotides outside the gene matches: 11. There are 15 residues in the CDR3. Germline CDR1 reads SGHRS; CDR2 reads YFSETQ. CDR3 in amino acids: CASSPEAGGPVTQYF. The DNA for the CDR3 is TGCGCCAGCAGCCCAGAGGCGGGGGGGCCAGTGACCCAGTACTTC.

J is TRBJ1-2 and V is TRBV7-8; tentatively, D is TRBD1 (6 bases). This CDR3 spans 14 amino acids. Germline V gene sequence: CDR1 SGHVS, CDR2 FQNEAQ. V was pared by 3 bases and J by 8 bases, with 16 bases between. DNA for the CDR3: TGTGCCAGCAGCTTGCCCGGGGGCTATGGCGGCTACACCTTC. Translated: CASSLPGGYGGYTF.

The V and J genes are TRBV4-3 and TRBJ1-4; D gene ambiguous. Germline V CDR1 and CDR2: LGHNA, YSLEER. This CDR3 is 16 amino acids long. V lost 0 bases and J 5 bases, leaving 13 bases between the germline ends. CDR3 amino acids: CASSQERRRANEKLFF. CDR3 DNA sequence: TGCGCCAGCAGCCAAGAAAGGCGCAGAGCCAATGAAAAACTGTTTTTT.

The genes are TRBV5-5 and TRBJ1-5; 9 positions match TRBD1. Trimming at V came to 4 bases and at J to 7 bases, leaving 9 bases not matched to a gene. The CDR3 has 15 amino acids. The germline gives CDR1 SGHKS, CDR2 YYEKEE (reference sequence). CDR3 DNA sequence: TGTGCCAGCAGCATTGGGACAGGGCTATCCCAGCCCCAGCATTTT. Encoded protein: CASSIGTGLSQPQHF.

This clonotype was observed a few times. The CDR3 bases are TGTGCCAGCAGCTCCGGAAGGTTGAATTCACCCCTCCACTTT. This gives the protein CASSSGRLNSPLHF. This rearrangement joins TRBV5-6 to TRBJ1-6, with no clear D. The CDR3 runs to 14 residues. Between the trimmed V and J ends, which lost 3 bases and 7 bases, there was a span of 11 bases. The V gene's germline CDR1 is SGHDT and CDR2 YYEEEE. Using reference TRBV5-6 and TRBJ1-6 for the parts outside the CDR3, the full variable domain is DAGVTQSPTHLIKTRGQQVTLRCSPKSGHDTVSWYQQALGQGPQFIFQYYEEEERQRGNFPDRFSGHQFPNYSSELNVNALLLGDSALYLCASSSGRLNSPLHFGNGTRLTVT.

This chain joins TRBV20-1 and TRBJ2-5, with D unclear. The germline V gene has CDR1 DFQATT and CDR2 SNEGSKA (reference sequence). V was trimmed by 7 bases and J by 5 bases, leaving 11 bases between them. The CDR3 extends over 11 amino acids. The CDR3 sequence is CSVVLLETQYF. CDR3 nucleotides: TGCAGTGTGGTCCTCCTGGAGACCCAGTACTTC.

This clonotype was recorded a few times. The V and J genes are TRBV5-1 and TRBJ1-5; TRBD1 might be the D (6 bases). The CDR3 sequence is 18 residues long. V was shortened by 6 bases and J by 0 bases, with 22 bases between the two germline ends. Germline V lookup: CDR1 SGHRS, CDR2 YFSETQ. The CDR3 sequence is CASTRPDQGQDSNQPQHF. The CDR3 DNA is TGCGCCAGCACCCGACCTGATCAGGGACAAGATAGCAATCAGCCCCAGCATTTT.

This clonotype has at least ten counts. The gene calls are TRBV7-9 and TRBJ1-1; 7 bases agree with TRBD1. Germline CDR1 SEHNR, CDR2 FQNEAQ (reference sequence). V was clipped by 6 bases and J by 2 bases; unmatched bases: 3. The CDR3 runs 13 residues. The DNA of the CDR3 is TGTGCCAGCAGGAGACAGGGCAACACTGAAGCTTTCTTT. It is translated as CASRRQGNTEAFF.

This clonotype has a handful of counts. The chain recombines TRBV20-1 with TRBJ2-1; 11 bases are shared with TRBD2. The J segment lost 9 bases and the V segment lost 5 bases, leaving 21 bases of the junction unmatched. Germline assignment: CDR1 DFQATT and CDR2 SNEGSKA (reference sequence). There are 18 residues in the CDR3. The CDR3 DNA reads TGCAGTGCTCCCCCCCTGGGTCGACTAGCGGGATTTGGGTCTGAGCAGTTCTTC. Protein: CSAPPLGRLAGFGSEQFF.

CDR3 bases: TGCGCCAGCTCAAGGGCGCGAGGGGCAGATACGCAGTATTTT. Its protein is CASSRARGADTQYF. J is TRBJ2-3 and V is TRBV5-1, with D possibly called TRBD1 or TRBD2 (5 bases each). The CDR3 length is 14 residues. Germline CDR1 reads SGHRS; CDR2 reads YFSETQ. Deletions cut 7 bases from V and 4 bases from J, with 16 bases between. The whole variable domain, remainder taken from reference TRBV5-1 and TRBJ2-3, is KAGVTQTPRYLIKTRGQQVTLSCSPISGHRSVSWYQQTPGQGLQFLFEYFSETQRNKGNFPGRFSGRQFSNSRSEMNVSTLELGDSALYLCASSRARGADTQYFGPGTRLTVL.

The sample holds a few counts of this clonotype. The chain links TRBV15 to TRBJ2-3; 9 nucleotides line up with TRBD2. CDR3 length equals 14 residues. V was clipped by 2 bases and J by 3 bases; unmatched bases: 0. Germline V CDR1 and CDR2: LNHNV, YYDKDF (reference sequence). The CDR3 reads CATSRLAGTDTQYF. The CDR3 region has the DNA TGTGCCACCAGCAGACTAGCGGGGACAGATACGCAGTATTTT. The whole variable domain, filled in from reference TRBV15 and TRBJ2-3, reads DAMVIQNPRYQVTQFGKPVTLSCSQTLNHNVMYWYQQKSSQAPKLLFHYYDKDFNNEADTPDNFQSRRPNTSFCFLDIRSPGLGDTAMYLCATSRLAGTDTQYFGPGTRLTVL.

This clonotype showed up many times. The chain's CDR3 is CASSLTDSFDYEQYF. CDR3 DNA sequence: TGTGCCAGCAGTTTAACGGACAGTTTCGACTACGAGCAGTACTTC. The chain is built from TRBV27 and TRBJ2-7, with D tentatively TRBD1 (6 bases). V was shortened by 2 bases and J by 3 bases, with 14 bases between the two germline ends. The germline gives CDR1 MNHEY, CDR2 SMNVEV (reference sequence). The CDR3 sequence is 15 residues long.

The chain couples TRBV20-1 to TRBJ2-1; TRBD2 matches 15 bases. The V gene end was trimmed by 6 bases and the J gene end by 12 bases; junction bases not matched to a gene: 12. This CDR3 comprises 15 residues. CDR1 DFQATT and CDR2 SNEGSKA come from the germline V gene (reference sequence). The CDR3 DNA reads as TGCAGTGCCGCCCCCGGGACTAGCGGGAGGCCGGGGCAGTTCTTC. Its protein is CSAAPGTSGRPGQFF.

This clonotype was seen ten or more times. The rearrangement uses TRBV5-1 and TRBJ2-1; 8 bases fit TRBD2. The CDR3 sequence is 14 residues long. Per the germline V gene, CDR1 is SGHRS and CDR2 is YFSETQ. V dropped 4 bases and J dropped 10; count of bases not matched to a gene: 10. The CDR3 coding sequence is TGCGCCAGCAGCGCCGGGAGGGCCCCGGAAGAGCAGTTCTTC. Protein sequence: CASSAGRAPEEQFF. The complete variable domain, with remaining parts taken from reference TRBV5-1 and TRBJ2-1, reads KAGVTQTPRYLIKTRGQQVTLSCSPISGHRSVSWYQQTPGQGLQFLFEYFSETQRNKGNFPGRFSGRQFSNSRSEMNVSTLELGDSALYLCASSAGRAPEEQFFGPGTRLTVL.

The rearrangement joins TRBV27 to TRBJ1-2; 9 nucleotides align to TRBD1. The CDR3 spans 15 residues. J was trimmed by 1 base and V by 5 bases; bases with no gene match: 5. The germline V gene encodes CDR1 MNHEY and CDR2 SMNVEV (reference sequence). The CDR3 protein is CASSPLDRGNYGYTF. The CDR3 DNA reads as TGTGCCAGCAGTCCTCTGGACAGGGGTAACTATGGCTACACCTTC.

The chain employs TRBV7-3 and TRBJ2-5; 15 bases are shared with TRBD2. This CDR3 contains 17 residues. The germline V gene encodes CDR1 SGHTA and CDR2 FQGTGA. V dropped 5 bases and J dropped 4; count of bases not matched to a gene: 8. The CDR3 sequence: CASSPGTSGRLGETQYF. CDR3 nucleotides: TGTGCCAGCAGCCCCGGGACTAGCGGGAGGCTGGGAGAGACCCAGTACTTC. Based on the CDR3 plus reference TRBV7-3 and TRBJ2-5, the full variable domain is GAGVSQTPSNKVTEKGKYVELRCDPISGHTALYWYRQSLGQGPEFLIYFQGTGAADDSGLPNDRFFAVRPEGSVSTLKIQRTERGDSAVYLCASSPGTSGRLGETQYFGPGTRLLVL.

This clonotype came up a few times. The chain links TRBV7-9 to TRBJ2-1; D possibly corresponds to TRBD2 (5 bases). The germline CDR1 and CDR2 sequences are SEHNR and FQNEAQ (reference sequence). V lost 3 bases and J lost 2, with 11 bases in between. The CDR3 has 15 amino acids. CDR3 nucleotides: TGTGCCAGCAGCTTCGAAGAGGGCCCCTACAATGAGCAGTTCTTC. It encodes CASSFEEGPYNEQFF. The whole variable domain, remainder taken from reference TRBV7-9 and TRBJ2-1, is DTGVSQNPRHKITKRGQNVTFRCDPISEHNRLYWYRQTLGQGPEFLTYFQNEAQLEKSRLLSDRFSAERPKGSFSTLEIQRTEQGDSAMYLCASSFEEGPYNEQFFGPGTRLTVL.

To note about this clonotype: Since a much larger clone is just one base distant, this may be a read error. The genes are TRBV20-1 and TRBJ2-1; 13 nucleotides match TRBD2. V was pared by 5 bases and J by 8 bases, with 9 bases of the junction left unmatched. Germline V gene lookup returns CDR1 DFQATT and CDR2 SNEGSKA (reference sequence). The CDR3 spans 15 residues. CDR3 amino acids: CSAPRPLAGGDEQFF. The CDR3 DNA is TGCAGTGCTCCTAGGCCACTAGCGGGAGGGGATGAGCAGTTCTTC.